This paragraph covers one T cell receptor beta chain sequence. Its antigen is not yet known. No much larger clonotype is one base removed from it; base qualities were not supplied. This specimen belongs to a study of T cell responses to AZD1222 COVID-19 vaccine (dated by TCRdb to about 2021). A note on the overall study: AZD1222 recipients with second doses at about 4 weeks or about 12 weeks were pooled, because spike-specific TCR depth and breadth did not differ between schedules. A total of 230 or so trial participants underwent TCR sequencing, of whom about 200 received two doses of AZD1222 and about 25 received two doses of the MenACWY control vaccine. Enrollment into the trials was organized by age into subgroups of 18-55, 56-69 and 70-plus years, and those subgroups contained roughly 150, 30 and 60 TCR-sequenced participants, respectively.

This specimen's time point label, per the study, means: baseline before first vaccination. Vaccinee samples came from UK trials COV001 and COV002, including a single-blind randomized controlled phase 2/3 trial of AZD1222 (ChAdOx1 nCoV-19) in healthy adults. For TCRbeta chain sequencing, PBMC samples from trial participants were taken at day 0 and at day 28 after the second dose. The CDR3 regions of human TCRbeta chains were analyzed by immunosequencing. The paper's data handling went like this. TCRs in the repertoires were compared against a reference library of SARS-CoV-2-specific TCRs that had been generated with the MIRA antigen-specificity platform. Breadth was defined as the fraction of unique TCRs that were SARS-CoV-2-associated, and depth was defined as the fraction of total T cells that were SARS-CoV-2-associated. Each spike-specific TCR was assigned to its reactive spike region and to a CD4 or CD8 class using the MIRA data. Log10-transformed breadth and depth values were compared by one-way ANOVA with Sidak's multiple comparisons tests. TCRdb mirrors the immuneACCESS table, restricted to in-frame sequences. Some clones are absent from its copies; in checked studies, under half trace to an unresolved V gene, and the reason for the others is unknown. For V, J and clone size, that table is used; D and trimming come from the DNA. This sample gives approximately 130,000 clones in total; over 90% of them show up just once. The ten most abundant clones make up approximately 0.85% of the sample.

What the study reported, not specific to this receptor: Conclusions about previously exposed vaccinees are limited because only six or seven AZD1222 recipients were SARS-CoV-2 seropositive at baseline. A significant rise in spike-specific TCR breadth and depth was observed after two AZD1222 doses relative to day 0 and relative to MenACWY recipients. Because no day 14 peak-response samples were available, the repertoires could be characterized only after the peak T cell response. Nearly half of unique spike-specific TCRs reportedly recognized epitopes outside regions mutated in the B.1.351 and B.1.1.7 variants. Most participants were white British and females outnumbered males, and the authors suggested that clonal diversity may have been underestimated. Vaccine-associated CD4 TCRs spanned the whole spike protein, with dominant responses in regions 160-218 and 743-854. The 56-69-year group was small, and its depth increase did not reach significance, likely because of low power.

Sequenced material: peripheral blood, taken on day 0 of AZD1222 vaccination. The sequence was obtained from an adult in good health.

The DNA is as follows: TGTGCCAGTAGTATGGACAGTAACCTGAACACTGAAGCTTTCTTT. Its translation reads: CASSMDSNLNTEAFF. The chain is made from TRBV19 and TRBJ1-1; the best D guess is TRBD1, with 6 bases matching. The germline V gene (reference sequence) supplies CDR1 LNHDA and CDR2 SQIVND. The CDR3 numbers 15 residues from cysteine through phenylalanine. Of all the DNA, just the CDR3 is kept, 45 bases in frame from base 1. V is clipped by 3 bases and J by 0 bases, and the sequence between their germline boundaries is 11 bases long.